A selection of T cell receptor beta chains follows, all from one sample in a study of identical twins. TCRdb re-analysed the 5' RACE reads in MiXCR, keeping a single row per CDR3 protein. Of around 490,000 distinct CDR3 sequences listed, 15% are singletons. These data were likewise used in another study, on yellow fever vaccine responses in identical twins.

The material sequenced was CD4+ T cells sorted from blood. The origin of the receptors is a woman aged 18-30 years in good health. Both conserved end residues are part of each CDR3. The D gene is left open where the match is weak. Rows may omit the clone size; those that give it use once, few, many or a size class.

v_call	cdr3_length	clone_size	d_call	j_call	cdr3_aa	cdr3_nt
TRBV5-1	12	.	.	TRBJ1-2	CASSFQGDGYTF	TGCGCCAGCAGCTTTCAAGGGGATGGCTACACCTTC
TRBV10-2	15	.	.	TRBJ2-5	CASTLTGRPPETQYF	TGCGCCAGCACCTTAACCGGGCGTCCCCCCGAGACCCAGTACTTC
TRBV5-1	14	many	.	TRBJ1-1	CASSQDSGGTEAFF	TGCGCCAGCAGCCAAGACAGCGGAGGGACTGAAGCTTTCTTT
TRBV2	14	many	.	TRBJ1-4	CASSLVRTGEKLFF	TGTGCCAGCAGTTTGGTCCGGACCGGGGAAAAACTGTTTTTT
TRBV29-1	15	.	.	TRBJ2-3	CSVEDQKIRSDTQYF	TGCAGCGTTGAAGACCAAAAAATCCGGTCAGATACGCAGTATTTT
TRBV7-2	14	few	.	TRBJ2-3	CASSPPPGRDTQYF	TGTGCCAGCAGCCCGCCCCCAGGGAGGGATACGCAGTATTTT
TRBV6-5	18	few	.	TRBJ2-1	CASSYFAGLTSSYNEQFF	TGTGCCAGCAGTTACTTTGCAGGACTGACAAGCTCCTACAATGAGCAGTTCTTC
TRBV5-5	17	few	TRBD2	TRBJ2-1	CASSWPGLAESYNEQFF	TGTGCCAGCAGCTGGCCGGGACTAGCGGAATCCTACAATGAGCAGTTCTTC
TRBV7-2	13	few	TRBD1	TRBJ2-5	CASSSTGSETQYF	TGTGCCAGCAGCTCGACAGGGTCAGAGACCCAGTACTTC
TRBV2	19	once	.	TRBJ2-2	CASRRRGRELISNTGELFF	TGTGCCAGCAGACGACGGGGGCGCGAATTAATTTCGAACACCGGGGAGCTGTTTTTT
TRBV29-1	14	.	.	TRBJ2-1	CSAAKLGRHNEQFF	TGCAGCGCTGCCAAGTTGGGGAGGCACAATGAGCAGTTCTTC
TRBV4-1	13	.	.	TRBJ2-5	CASSQVVRETQYF	TGCGCCAGCAGCCAAGTGGTCAGAGAGACCCAGTACTTC
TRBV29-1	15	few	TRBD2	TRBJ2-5	CSVVVLAGGRETQYF	TGCAGCGTTGTCGTCCTAGCGGGGGGTCGAGAGACCCAGTACTTC
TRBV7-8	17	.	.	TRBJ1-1	CASSPRHLNPGNTEAFF	TGTGCCAGCAGCCCCCGGCATTTGAATCCGGGGAACACTGAAGCTTTCTTT
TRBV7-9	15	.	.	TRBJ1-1	CASSYIALGNTEAFF	TGTGCCAGCAGCTATATTGCTCTGGGGAACACTGAAGCTTTCTTT
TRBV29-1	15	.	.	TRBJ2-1	CSVVGTAWSYNEQFF	TGCAGCGTTGTTGGGACGGCTTGGTCCTACAATGAGCAGTTCTTC
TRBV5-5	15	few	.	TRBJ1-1	CASSLVLPGKTEAFF	TGTGCCAGCAGCTTGGTTTTGCCCGGAAAGACTGAAGCTTTCTTT
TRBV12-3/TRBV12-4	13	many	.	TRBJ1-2	CASSLLEMDGYTF	TGTGCCAGCAGTTTGCTGGAAATGGATGGCTACACCTTC
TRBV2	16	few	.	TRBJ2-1	CASSDWGTRAYNEQFF	TGTGCCAGCAGTGATTGGGGAACTAGAGCCTACAATGAGCAGTTCTTC
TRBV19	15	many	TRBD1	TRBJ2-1	CASRAGDRDGNEQFF	TGTGCCAGTAGAGCCGGGGACAGGGATGGCAATGAGCAGTTCTTC
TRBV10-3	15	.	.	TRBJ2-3	CAIGSGRASTDTQYF	TGTGCCATCGGTAGCGGCCGTGCTAGCACAGATACGCAGTATTTT
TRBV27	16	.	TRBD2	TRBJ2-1	CASSPRTSAAYNEQFF	TGTGCCAGCAGCCCCCGGACTAGCGCGGCCTACAATGAGCAGTTCTTC
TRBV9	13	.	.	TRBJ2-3	CASSGPFTDTQYF	TGTGCCAGCAGCGGGCCATTCACAGATACGCAGTATTTT
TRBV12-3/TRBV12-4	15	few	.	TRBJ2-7	CASSPLGGGTYEQYF	TGTGCCAGCAGTCCTCTGGGGGGAGGAACGTACGAGCAGTACTTC
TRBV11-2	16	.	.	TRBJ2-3	CASSNLRGKGTDTQYF	TGTGCCAGCAGCAACCTGCGGGGTAAGGGCACAGATACGCAGTATTTT
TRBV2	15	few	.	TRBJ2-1	CASSVMESSYNEQFF	TGTGCCAGCAGTGTGATGGAGAGCTCCTACAATGAGCAGTTCTTC
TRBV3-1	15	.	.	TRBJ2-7	CASSLPGTRAYKQYF	TGTGCCAGCAGCCTTCCCGGAACGAGGGCATACAAGCAGTACTTC
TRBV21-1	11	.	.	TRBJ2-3	CYRVGADTQYF	TGTTACAGGGTCGGCGCAGATACGCAGTATTTT
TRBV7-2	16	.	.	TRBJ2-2	CASSATGRGSTGELFF	TGTGCCAGCAGCGCAACGGGACGGGGATCGACCGGGGAGCTGTTTTTT
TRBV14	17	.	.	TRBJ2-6	CASSQGAGHSGANVLTF	TGTGCCAGCAGCCAAGGGGCAGGCCACTCTGGGGCCAACGTCCTGACTTTC
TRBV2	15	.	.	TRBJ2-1	CASTRVGPNENEQFF	TGTGCCAGCACTCGGGTGGGACCCAACGAGAATGAGCAGTTCTTC
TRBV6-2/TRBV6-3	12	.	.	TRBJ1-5	CASSYGSQPQHF	TGTGCCAGCAGTTATGGTTCTCAGCCCCAGCATTTT
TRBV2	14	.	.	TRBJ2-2	CASSPQSGPGELFF	TGTGCCAGCAGTCCCCAAAGCGGTCCCGGGGAGCTGTTTTTT
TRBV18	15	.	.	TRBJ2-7	CASSPVAGSSYEQYF	TGTGCCAGCTCACCAGTCGCGGGAAGTTCCTACGAGCAGTACTTC
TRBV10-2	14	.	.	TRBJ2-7	CASSESYGHYEQYF	TGCGCCAGCAGTGAGTCTTACGGGCACTACGAGCAGTACTTC
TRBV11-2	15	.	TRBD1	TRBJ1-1	CASSFGQAMNTEAFF	TGTGCCAGCAGCTTCGGACAGGCAATGAACACTGAAGCTTTCTTT
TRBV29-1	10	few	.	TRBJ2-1	CSVALREQFF	TGCAGCGTTGCTTTACGGGAGCAGTTCTTC
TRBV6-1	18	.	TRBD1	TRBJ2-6	CASRIYGTGGSGANVLTF	TGTGCCAGCAGAATTTACGGGACAGGGGGCTCTGGGGCCAACGTCCTGACTTTC
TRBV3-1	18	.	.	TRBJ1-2	CASSPPGLETVRFYGYTF	TGTGCCAGCAGTCCCCCGGGGCTCGAAACGGTGCGATTCTATGGCTACACCTTC
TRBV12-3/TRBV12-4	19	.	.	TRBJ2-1	CASSLRGGSSLRLYNEQFF	TGTGCCAGCAGTTTGAGGGGGGGATCAAGCTTGCGACTTTACAATGAGCAGTTCTTC
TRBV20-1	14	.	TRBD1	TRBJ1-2	CSATPGQGNYGYTF	TGCAGTGCCACCCCGGGACAGGGGAACTATGGCTACACCTTC
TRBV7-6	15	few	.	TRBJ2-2	CASSLPGMNTGELFF	TGTGCCAGCAGCCTGCCGGGCATGAACACCGGGGAGCTGTTTTTT
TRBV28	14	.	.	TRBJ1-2	CASSLNLGWRGYTF	TGTGCCAGCAGTTTAAATTTGGGGTGGCGCGGCTACACCTTC
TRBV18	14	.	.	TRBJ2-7	CASSREKRNYEQYF	TGTGCCAGCTCACGCGAAAAGCGGAACTACGAGCAGTACTTC
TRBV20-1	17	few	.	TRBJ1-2	CSAREWTALTSNYGYTF	TGCAGTGCTAGAGAATGGACAGCCTTAACCTCTAACTATGGCTACACCTTC
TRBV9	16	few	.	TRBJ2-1	CASSVAWGGGNNEQFF	TGTGCCAGCAGCGTAGCTTGGGGGGGCGGAAACAATGAGCAGTTCTTC
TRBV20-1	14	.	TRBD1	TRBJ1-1	CSAHRQGRFTEAFF	TGCAGTGCTCACCGACAGGGGAGGTTCACTGAAGCTTTCTTT
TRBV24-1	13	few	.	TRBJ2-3	CATGQASTDTQYF	TGTGCCACCGGCCAGGCCAGCACAGATACGCAGTATTTT
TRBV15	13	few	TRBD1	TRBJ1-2	CATSSRTGHGYTF	TGTGCCACCAGCAGCAGGACAGGGCATGGCTACACCTTC
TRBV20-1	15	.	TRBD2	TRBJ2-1	CSAHRGLAAYNEQFF	TGCAGTGCACACCGAGGACTAGCGGCTTACAATGAGCAGTTCTTC
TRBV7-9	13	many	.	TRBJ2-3	CASSLPGVDTQYF	TGTGCCAGCAGCTTACCTGGCGTAGATACGCAGTATTTT
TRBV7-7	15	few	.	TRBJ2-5	CASSYILGVQETQYF	TGTGCCAGCAGTTACATCTTAGGGGTTCAAGAGACCCAGTACTTC
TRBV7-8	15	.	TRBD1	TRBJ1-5	CASSFFDRGEQPQHF	TGTGCCAGCAGCTTCTTTGACAGGGGAGAGCAGCCCCAGCATTTT
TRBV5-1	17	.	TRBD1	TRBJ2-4	CASSLAGQGARGNIQYF	TGCGCCAGCAGCTTGGCTGGACAGGGGGCGCGAGGAAACATTCAGTACTTC
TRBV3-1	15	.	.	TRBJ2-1	CASSQADLRAREQFF	TGTGCCAGCAGCCAAGCGGACCTTCGGGCGAGGGAGCAGTTCTTC
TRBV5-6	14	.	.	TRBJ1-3	CASNPRTVENTIYF	TGTGCCAGCAATCCACGGACGGTGGAAAACACCATATATTTT
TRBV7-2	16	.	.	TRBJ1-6	CASSQRLSSYNSPLHF	TGTGCCAGCAGCCAGCGGTTGAGCTCCTATAATTCACCCCTCCACTTT
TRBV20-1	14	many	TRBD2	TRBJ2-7	CSAGTSGLPYEQYF	TGCAGTGCTGGAACTAGCGGCCTACCCTACGAGCAGTACTTC
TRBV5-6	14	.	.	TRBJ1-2	CASSLGVLTYGYTF	TGTGCCAGCAGCTTGGGGGTCCTTACCTATGGCTACACCTTC